The subject of this entry is one T cell receptor (beta chain). This clonotype appeared a few times. Its antigen specificity is not known. Base qualities are not at hand, and no much larger clone is one base apart. Taken from the germline V gene, the CDR1 and CDR2 loops are MNHNS and SASEGT. There are 15 amino acids in the CDR3, from cysteine to phenylalanine inclusive. Just the 45-base CDR3 DNA is kept, in frame starting at base 1. V is cut back by 6 bases and J by 2 bases, with 5 bases in the junction unmatched. The data were obtained in a study of Graves' ophthalmopathy and Graves' hyperthyroidism (dated by TCRdb to the late 2010s). About the full investigation: Peripheral blood was collected before any treatment was given, at the time of initial diagnosis. To explore V-J signatures that distinguish ophthalmopathy from hyperthyroidism, a discovery set of about a hundred patients was enrolled, made up of 40 to 45 with ophthalmopathy and roughly 57 with stable hyperthyroidism. An independent validation cohort was composed of 18 to 20 hyperthyroidism patients and more than 15 patients who later progressed from hyperthyroidism to ophthalmopathy. In total, 135 blood samples were TCR-sequenced: approximately 42 ophthalmopathy, roughly 77 hyperthyroidism and roughly 17 hyperthyroidism-to-ophthalmopathy patients. To tell Graves' ophthalmopathy apart from Graves' hyperthyroidism, and to predict which patients would progress to ophthalmopathy, the study relied on TCR beta repertoire signatures. The 85 to 100 discovery patients were divided at random into training and test sets in a 7:3 ratio. Following sampling, methimazole starting at 30 mg daily was administered to hyperthyroidism patients, and high-dose intravenous methylprednisolone was administered to ophthalmopathy patients. In about six hyperthyroidism patients, the T-cell repertoire of thyroid tissue was compared with the T-cell repertoire of blood.

Beyond this particular receptor, the publication reports: In validation, the model predicted ophthalmopathy progression with 55% to 71% sensitivity and 72.22% specificity; more than ten predicted patients were CT-confirmed with GO in a median of about 6.1 months. Most expanded thyroid clonotypes with frequency above 0.001 were also detected in blood, suggesting blood repertoires may reflect the thyroid immune response. Sample size was not statistically predetermined, and group allocation was not concealed from the investigators. The 13-signature model separated ophthalmopathy from stable hyperthyroidism with approximately 85% sensitivity and around 81% specificity in cross-validation, and 80%/75% in the test set.

For repertoire sequencing, TCR beta CDR3 regions were amplified from RNA transcripts. HTBI primers and the Qiagen OneStep RT-PCR kit were used in a first-round RT-PCR, which was followed by a second-round multiplex PCR, size selection and purification. Sequencing of the libraries was carried out on an Illumina HiSeq2000 in paired-end mode with 100 bp reads. Processing in the source paper ran as follows. SOAPnuke was used to process the reads, throwing out any read that had adapters, had uncalled bases, had a mean Phred below 15, or lacked an exact constant-primer or identifier match. High-quality paired reads were merged with COPE v1.2.5. Clonotypes were defined as unique nucleotide sequences and were aligned to IMGT TRB V, D and J references using MiTCR v1.1. The analysis was limited to V-J combinations with a frequency above 0.0001, which together covered over 99% of the repertoires. For each V-J combination, a TCR clonal expansion and chaos score was defined as the ratio of F50 clonal expansion to chaos observed in the TCRdist matrix. Welch's t-statistics and random forest were used to narrow the features down to 10 to 15 V-J combinations, which were then fed into a naive Bayes classifier. Thyroid-blood repertoire similarity was quantified with the Morisita-Horn index. Through fastp at Q25 and MiXCR, TCRdb rebuilt clones from the public reads, retaining in-frame beta chains. Rows merge per CDR3 protein into single entries with the most common DNA and genes. The V and J calls come from TCRdb's annotation, not from the publication. The table for this sample lists about 400,000 distinct CDR3 sequences; around a fifth of them were counted only once. Of the sample, around 3.2% falls within the top ten clones.

Stable hyperthyroidism was defined as no progression to ophthalmopathy within 18 months of follow-up. Hyperthyroidism patients were newly diagnosed, were aged 18 to 65 years, and had a disease duration under 2 months. Anyone with other autoimmune diseases, uncontrolled infections, pregnancy or lactation was excluded from the study. Diagnosis relied on clinical symptoms, serum thyroxine, TRAb, thyroid ultrasound and orbital computed tomography. PBMCs were isolated from about 9 ml of fresh peripheral blood by Ficoll-Paque density gradient centrifugation. Total RNA was extracted using Trizol reagent, and RNA quality was checked on an Agilent 2100 Bioanalyzer.

Here the chain combines TRBV6-1 and TRBJ2-5, with TRBD2 matching 11 junction bases. The source of this sequence is a woman between 18 and 29 years old with stable Graves' hyperthyroidism. Donor details come from another sample of the same person, matched by shared clones. Sequencing used peripheral blood. The nucleotides read TGTGCCAGCAGAGCTAGCGGGGGGATTCAAGAGACCCAGTACTTC. Its translation reads: CASRASGGIQETQYF.